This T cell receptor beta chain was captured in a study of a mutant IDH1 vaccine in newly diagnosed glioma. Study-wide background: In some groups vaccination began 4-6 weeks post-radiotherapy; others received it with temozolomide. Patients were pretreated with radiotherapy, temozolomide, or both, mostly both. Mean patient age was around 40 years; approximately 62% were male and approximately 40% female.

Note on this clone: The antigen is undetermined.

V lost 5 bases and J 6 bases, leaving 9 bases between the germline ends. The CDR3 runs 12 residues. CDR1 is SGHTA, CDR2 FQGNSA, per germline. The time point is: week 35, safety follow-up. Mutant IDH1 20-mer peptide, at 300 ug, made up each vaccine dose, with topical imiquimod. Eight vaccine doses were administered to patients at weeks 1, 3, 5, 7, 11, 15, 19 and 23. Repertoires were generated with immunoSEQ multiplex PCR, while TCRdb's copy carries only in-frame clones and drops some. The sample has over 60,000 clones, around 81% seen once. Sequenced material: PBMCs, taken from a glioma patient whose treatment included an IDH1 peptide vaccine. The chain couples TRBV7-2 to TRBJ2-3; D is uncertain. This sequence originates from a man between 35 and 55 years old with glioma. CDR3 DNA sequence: TGTGCCAGCAGCCGCTCTCAGGATACGCAGTATTTT. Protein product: CASSRSQDTQYF.